One sample yielded the 19 T cell receptor beta chains listed below, sequenced in a study of STAT5B mutations in CD4+ large granular lymphocyte leukemia. Data came from immunoSEQ multiplex PCR; TCRdb stores just in-frame clones and leaves some out. The sample includes about 45,000 clones, 80% to 90% of them seen just once. The specimen was CD4+ T cells from blood buffy coats. The source of these receptors is a human donor in good health.

The rearrangement joins TRBV25-1 to TRBJ2-2; the D gene could be TRBD1 or TRBD2 (5 bases each). The V end lost 3 bases, the J end lost 6 bases, and 14 bases lay between the germline ends. In germline, CDR1 is MGHDK, CDR2 SYGVNS. The CDR3 extends over 15 amino acids. The CDR3 nucleotides read TGTGCCAGCAGTGACTCCCGGGGCCCGCCCGGGGAGCTGTTTTTT. Amino acids: CASSDSRGPPGELFF.

This clone appeared once. This chain joins TRBV19 and TRBJ2-1; 13 bases agree with TRBD2. CDR3 length: 18 residues. The germline CDR1 and CDR2 sequences are LNHDA and SQIVND (reference sequence). After removal of 11 bases from V and 1 base from J, the junction contained 14 bases not matched to a gene. CDR3 in amino acids: CAAGGLAGPTWSYNEQFF. CDR3 nucleotide sequence: TGTGCCGCTGGGGGACTAGCGGGACCTACATGGTCCTACAATGAGCAGTTCTTC.

This clone was counted between two and nine times. The rearrangement uses TRBV6-5 and TRBJ1-2; 8 nucleotides line up with TRBD1. Germline loops: CDR1 MNHEY, CDR2 SVGAGI. V dropped 4 bases and J dropped 8; count of bases not matched to a gene: 6. The CDR3 loop spans 13 amino acids. The CDR3 nucleotides read TGTGCCAGCAGTTTCAGGACAGGGAACGGCTACACCTTC. Amino acid sequence: CASSFRTGNGYTF.

The chain recombines TRBV23-1 with TRBJ2-7, with TRBD1 matching 7 bases. TRBV23-1 is reported as an ORF; its role is uncertain. V shed 6 bases and J 3 bases; nucleotides not matched to a gene: 11. The CDR3 is 15 amino acids. The DNA of the CDR3 is TGCGCCAGCAGATCGATTGGACAGGCCGGCTACGAGCAGTACTTC. Protein sequence: CASRSIGQAGYEQYF.

This rearrangement joins TRBV7-6 to TRBJ2-3, with D hard to call. Trimming shortened V by 5 bases and J by 0 bases, and 3 bases separated the two germline ends. The CDR3 sequence is 12 residues long. From germline, CDR1 is SGHVS and CDR2 FNYEAQ. The CDR3 spells CASSRSTDTQYF. CDR3 in DNA: TGTGCCAGCAGCCGAAGCACAGATACGCAGTATTTT.

This clone was recorded a few times. The chain links TRBV18 to TRBJ2-7; D gene uncertain. The CDR3 sequence is 13 residues long. Trimming cost V 4 bases and J 4 bases, with 11 bases left between them. Germline V gene data show CDR1 as KGHSH and CDR2 as LQKENI. CDR3 protein: CASSQPSQYEQYF. The CDR3 DNA reads as TGTGCCAGCTCACAACCATCACAGTACGAGCAGTACTTC.

This clone appeared a few times. This rearrangement joins TRBV6-5 to TRBJ1-1; a possible D gene is TRBD1 (5 bases). CDR3 length: 14 residues. Germline lookup yields CDR1 MNHEY and CDR2 SVGAGI. Between the trimmed V and J ends, which lost 7 bases and 5 bases, there was a span of 17 bases. The CDR3 here is CASTKRGQKTEAFF. The CDR3 DNA reads as TGTGCCAGCACCAAGAGGGGTCAGAAAACTGAAGCTTTCTTT.

V is TRBV2 and J is TRBJ2-1, with TRBD2 matching over 12 bases. Germline assignment: CDR1 SNHLY and CDR2 FYNNEI. V shed 6 bases, J shed 6 bases, and the junction held 3 bases outside the gene matches. This CDR3 has 14 amino acids. For the CDR3, the DNA is TGTGCCAGCAGGAGGACTAGCGGGGTCAATGAGCAGTTCTTC. Translated, it gives CASRRTSGVNEQFF.

J is TRBJ1-5 and V is TRBV27; weak D call: TRBD1 (5 bases). This CDR3 region has 15 residues. Trimming removed 2 bases at V and 2 bases at J, with 10 bases between. The germline V gene encodes CDR1 MNHEY and CDR2 SMNVEV (reference sequence). The CDR3 nucleotides are TGTGCCAGCAGTTTAGGGGGTTCCGGCAATCAGCCCCAGCATTTT. Its protein product is CASSLGGSGNQPQHF.

The rearrangement uses TRBV6-5 and TRBJ1-6; TRBD1 matches at 8 bases. The germline gives CDR1 MNHEY, CDR2 SVGAGI. V shed 6 bases, J shed 8 bases, and the junction held 6 bases outside the gene matches. This CDR3 is built from 14 residues. CDR3 loop: CASRADRGDSPLHF. The CDR3, as DNA: TGTGCCAGCAGAGCTGACAGGGGCGATTCACCCCTCCACTTT.

The chain combines TRBV9 with TRBJ2-1, with D perhaps assigned TRBD1 or TRBD2 (5 bases each). Germline V gene lookup returns CDR1 SGDLS and CDR2 YYNGEE. The V gene lost 4 bases and the J gene lost 6 bases, with 20 bases spanning the gap. The CDR3 extends over 16 amino acids. The DNA for the CDR3 is TGTGCCAGCAGCCCCCTGGGGGACCGCCGGGGCAATGAGCAGTTCTTC. This codes for CASSPLGDRRGNEQFF.

This clone was seen a few times. This sequence joins TRBV28 and TRBJ1-1; no clear D gene. Germline V gives CDR1 MDHEN, CDR2 SYDVKM. This CDR3 spans 17 amino acids. V was clipped by 3 bases and J by 1 base, with 18 bases between them. The CDR3 DNA is TGTGCCAGCAGTTTTGGCCGCGGTAAAGCCCGGAACACTGAAGCTTTCTTT. Its protein product is CASSFGRGKARNTEAFF.

V and J are TRBV25-1 and TRBJ2-1; TRBD2 is a possible D gene (6 bases). V lost 6 bases and J 6 bases, leaving 18 bases between the germline ends. The germline gives CDR1 MGHDK, CDR2 SYGVNS. The CDR3 is made up of 15 amino acids. The CDR3 nucleotides read TGTGCCAGCAGCCTTGGCCTAGCGAAACGCAATGAGCAGTTCTTC. Its translation: CASSLGLAKRNEQFF.

The genes are TRBV29-1 and TRBJ2-5, with TRBD2 matching over 11 bases. Gene TRBJ2-7 matches the end of the DNA better, so the J call may be wrong. CDR1 SQVTM and CDR2 ANQGSEA come from the germline V gene. The CDR3 has 13 residues. DNA for the CDR3: TGCAGCGTTGCAAGACTAGCGGGATCCGAGCAGTACTTC. This gives the protein CSVARLAGSEQYF.

The count of this clone is one. The chain carries TRBV5-1 and TRBJ2-3, with D tentatively TRBD1 (5 bases). Trimming took 0 bases from V and 2 from J, leaving 16 bases between them. From germline, CDR1 is SGHRS and CDR2 YFSETQ. The CDR3 is 17 residues long. CDR3 sequence (DNA): TGCGCCAGCAGCTTGGACCCGCAGGGTTCATCCACAGATACGCAGTATTTT. Amino acids: CASSLDPQGSSTDTQYF.

CDR3 DNA sequence: TGTGCCAGCTCTACAACTAGCGGAACTAGCACAGATACGCAGTATTTT. As protein: CASSTTSGTSTDTQYF. The chain carries TRBV18 and TRBJ2-3; 8 bases map to TRBD2. V lost 6 bases to trimming and J lost 0 bases; unmatched junction nucleotides: 8. CDR1 and CDR2 (germline): KGHSH, LQKENI. The CDR3 loop spans 16 amino acids.

The rearrangement links TRBV2 to TRBJ1-5; 12 bases are shared with TRBD1. Unmatched junction bases numbered 2, after V lost 1 base and J lost 7 bases. CDR1 and CDR2 from the germline V gene are SNHLY and FYNNEI. There are 15 residues in the CDR3. The CDR3 DNA follows: TGTGCCAGCAGTGAAGAGGGGACAGGGGGCCAGCCCCAGCATTTT. Translated: CASSEEGTGGQPQHF. Full variable domain (missing parts from reference TRBV2 and TRBJ1-5): EPEVTQTPSHQVTQMGQEVILRCVPISNHLYFYWYRQILGQKVEFLVSFYNNEISEKSEIFDDQFSVERPDGSNFTLKIRSTKLEDSAMYFCASSEEGTGGQPQHFGDGTRLSIL.

The chain recombines TRBV18 with TRBJ1-2; possibly TRBD1 for D (6 bases). Trimming cost V 2 bases and J 3 bases, with 7 bases left between them. Germline-derived CDR1 and CDR2 are KGHSH and LQKENI. This CDR3 contains 13 residues. Written as DNA, the CDR3 is TGTGCCAGCTCACCAGGGGGCCACTATGGCTACACCTTC. The encoded protein is CASSPGGHYGYTF.

This chain joins TRBV11-2 and TRBJ2-7, with 12 bases identical to TRBD1. The V gene's germline CDR1 is SGHAT and CDR2 FQNNGV. There are 16 residues in the CDR3. Germline trimming cut 0 bases from V and 6 bases from J; bases unmatched to any gene: 6. The chain's CDR3 is CASSLESGQGASEQYF. The CDR3 DNA reads as TGTGCCAGCAGCTTAGAATCGGGACAGGGGGCTAGCGAGCAGTACTTC. Together with reference TRBV11-2 and TRBJ2-7, the CDR3 gives the full variable domain: EAGVAQSPRYKIIEKRQSVAFWCNPISGHATLYWYQQILGQGPKLLIQFQNNGVVDDSQLPKDRFSAERLKGVDSTLKIQPAKLEDSAVYLCASSLESGQGASEQYFGPGTRLTVT.